The 24 T cell receptor beta chains below all came from one sample that was sequenced in a study of blood T cells in healthy people across ages. PCR was performed a second time for about 7 to 12 cycles using a sample-barcoded 5' primer and a J-beta primer mix. TCRdb fed the 5' RACE reads into MiXCR, producing one record per CDR3 protein. The sample lists 800,000 to 950,000 distinct CDR3 sequences; 48% were seen once. The specimen sequenced was blood. These receptors were taken from a man younger than 45 in good health.

This clonotype was picked up a small number of times. This chain uses TRBV6-6 with TRBJ2-5; TRBD1 matches at 9 bases. Losses at the gene ends were 3 bases for V and 5 bases for J; bases not matched to a gene: 7. The length of the CDR3 is 15 residues. Looked up from germline, CDR1 is MNHNY and CDR2 is SVGAGI (reference sequence). The CDR3 sequence is CASSYSGTGKETQYF. The CDR3, as DNA: TGTGCCAGCAGTTATTCAGGGACAGGGAAGGAGACCCAGTACTTC.

The rearrangement uses TRBV3-1 and TRBJ1-1, with D uncertain. CDR1 is LGHDT and CDR2 is YNNKEL in the germline V gene (reference sequence). This CDR3 is 14 amino acids long. Deletions cut 1 base from V and 1 base from J, with 7 bases between. CDR3 protein: CASSQVIGNTEAFF. CDR3 in DNA: TGTGCCAGCAGCCAAGTGATCGGGAACACTGAAGCTTTCTTT.

This clonotype has just a few counts. J is TRBJ2-3 and V is TRBV2; TRBD2 is a possible D gene (5 bases). The CDR3 sequence is 15 residues long. The V gene's germline CDR1 is SNHLY and CDR2 FYNNEI. V was pared by 3 bases and J by 2 bases, with 12 bases between. CDR3 in amino acids: CASSEIGLTTDTQYF. In nucleotides, the CDR3 is TGTGCCAGCAGTGAGATCGGACTCACCACAGATACGCAGTATTTT.

The V gene is TRBV5-4, the J gene TRBJ2-1, with TRBD2 identical over 8 bases. The CDR3 covers 16 residues. V shed 2 bases and J 7 bases; nucleotides not matched to a gene: 11. Germline lookup yields CDR1 SGHNT and CDR2 YYREEE (reference sequence). The CDR3 reads CASSLKAGGWSNEQFF. The CDR3 DNA is TGTGCCAGCAGCTTAAAGGCGGGGGGCTGGAGTAATGAGCAGTTCTTC.

As regards this clonotype: A much larger clone is a single base away; this may be a read error. The rearrangement links TRBV6-2 or TRBV6-3 to TRBJ2-1, with D maybe TRBD2 (5 bases). With the DNA end fitting TRBJ2-7 better, the J assignment may be wrong. Per the germline V gene, CDR1 is MNHEY and CDR2 is SVGEGT. The CDR3 is 11 amino acids. Here the CDR3 reads CASSDYNEQYF. Here the CDR3 DNA reads TGTGCCAGCAGTGACTACAATGAGCAGTACTTC.

About this clonotype: Germline is not matched at one junction end, which may reflect a read error. V and J are TRBV9 and TRBJ1-3; the D is unclear. Germline CDR1 and CDR2: SGDLS and YYNGEE. The CDR3 is 16 residues long. CDR3 coding DNA: TGTGCCAGCAGCGTAGCAAACGGTCAGTCTGGAAACACCGTATATTTT. The encoded protein is CASSVANGQSGNTVYF.

The chain links TRBV10-3 to TRBJ2-3, with 11 bases lining up with TRBD2. This CDR3 is built from 16 residues. Germline V gene lookup returns CDR1 ENHRY and CDR2 SYGVKD. The junction had 7 bases not matched to a gene; V was cut back by 6 bases and J by 2 bases. CDR3 amino acids: CAISKTSGGNTDTQYF. The DNA of the CDR3 is TGTGCCATCAGCAAAACTAGCGGGGGAAACACAGATACGCAGTATTTT.

V and J are TRBV28 and TRBJ1-1, with a weak D call TRBD1 (5 bases). This CDR3 region has 14 residues. V shed 6 bases and J shed 11 bases, with 22 bases lying between them. Germline CDR1 and CDR2: MDHEN and SYDVKM. The CDR3 nucleotides read TGTGCCAGCAGCCTGAGGTCAGGCTGGGGGGGGGCTTTCTTT. This translates into CASSLRSGWGGAFF.

This clonotype was seen just once. Possible read error: a much larger clone is one base away. The rearrangement uses TRBV7-3 and TRBJ2-3; either TRBD1 or TRBD2 may supply D (5 bases each). The germline V gene encodes CDR1 SGHTA and CDR2 FQGTGA. This CDR3 region has 14 residues. Trimming shortened V by 5 bases and J by 1 base, and 10 bases separated the two germline ends. This CDR3 reads CASSKGPGTDTQYF. CDR3 DNA: TGTGCCAGCAGCAAGGGACCAGGCACAGATACGCAGTATTTT.

As to this clonotype: A much larger clonotype is one base distant, so this may be a read error. V usage is TRBV5-6 and J usage is TRBJ2-7, with 10 bases that match TRBD2. This CDR3 has 15 residues. Germline V CDR1 and CDR2: SGHDT, YYEEEE. The CDR3, as DNA: TGTGCCGGCAGCTTGCCTAGCGGGGGTTCTTACGAGCAGTACTTC. As protein: CAGSLPSGGSYEQYF. Looking up the rest from reference TRBV5-6 and TRBJ2-7 gives the full variable domain: DAGVTQSPTHLIKTRGQQVTLRCSPKSGHDTVSWYQQALGQGPQFIFQYYEEEERQRGNFPDRFSGHQFPNYSSELNVNALLLGDSALYLCAGSLPSGGSYEQYFGPGTRLTVT.

V and J are TRBV20-1 and TRBJ1-2; no firm D call. Trimming shortened V by 5 bases and J by 4 bases, and 8 bases separated the two germline ends. Per the germline V gene, CDR1 is DFQATT and CDR2 is SNEGSKA (reference sequence). The CDR3 loop spans 11 amino acids. The CDR3 coding sequence is TGCAGTGCTCCCGAAGGCTATGGCTACACCTTC. This gives the protein CSAPEGYGYTF.

As regards this clonotype: An end of the junction differs from the germline gene, which may be a read error. This chain connects TRBV4-3 to TRBJ1-1; D uncertain. Germline values: CDR1 LGHNA, CDR2 YSLEER. This CDR3 contains 14 residues. The DNA of the CDR3 is TGCGCCAGCAGCCTCCAGTACGAGAACACTGGAGCTTTCTTT. This codes for CASSLQYENTGAFF.

A word on this clonotype: The CDR3 ends on some other residue instead of the conserved phenylalanine or tryptophan, so this is likely a read error. Because the CDR3's place on the DNA is in doubt, the DNA is left out and the CDR3 is given as listed by TCRdb. The chain joins TRBV20-1 to TRBJ2-1; the table's D call, TRBD1, was not checked against the DNA. The CDR3 is 16 residues long, counting both termini. Germline CDR1 and CDR2: DFQATT and SNEGSKA (reference sequence). CDR3 amino acids: CSARDPSGGTTMSSSS.

This clonotype has at least ten counts. This chain connects TRBV28 to TRBJ2-6; TRBD1 matches at 8 bases. After removal of 4 bases from V and 4 bases from J, the junction contained 6 bases not matched to a gene. The CDR3 has 16 residues. The V gene's germline CDR1 is MDHEN and CDR2 SYDVKM. For the CDR3, the DNA is TGTGCCAGCAGTTCAAACAGGGGGGTAGGGGCCAACGTCCTGACTTTC. It specifies CASSSNRGVGANVLTF.

V is TRBV3-1 and J is TRBJ1-2; the D is unclear. The V end was cut by 1 base, the J end by 8 bases, with 8 bases between. CDR3 length equals 12 residues. Germline CDR1 reads LGHDT; CDR2 reads YNNKEL (reference sequence). CDR3 DNA: TGTGCCAGCAGCCAAGGGGGTACGGGCTACACCTTC. Its translation: CASSQGGTGYTF.

The rearrangement joins TRBV12-3 or TRBV12-4 to TRBJ2-4; D is tentatively TRBD1 or TRBD2 (6 bases each). The end of the DNA fits TRBJ2-7 better, so the J call may be wrong. CDR3 length: 14 residues. The CDR3 sequence is CASTMTGGSYEQYF. In nucleotides, the CDR3 is TGTGCCAGCACCATGACAGGAGGGTCTTACGAGCAGTACTTC.

This clonotype was seen repeatedly, ten times or more. The gene calls are TRBV21-1 and TRBJ2-5. TRBV21-1 counts as a pseudogene. This CDR3 is built from 13 residues. The CDR3, as DNA: TGTGCCAGCAGCAAACAAACTACGGAGACCCAGTACTTC. Protein product: CASSKQTTETQYF.

The rearrangement joins TRBV25-1 to TRBJ1-6; maybe TRBD1 (6 bases). The CDR3 runs 14 residues. The germline gives CDR1 MGHDK, CDR2 SYGVNS. V was trimmed by 3 bases and J by 18 bases, leaving 21 bases between them. CDR3: CASSDQRRGQPYHF. The CDR3 DNA follows: TGTGCCAGCAGTGACCAACGCCGCGGACAGCCTTACCACTTT.

This clonotype was counted ten times or more. An end of the junction differs from the germline gene, which may be a read error. The chain couples TRBV4-1 to TRBJ2-7; D is unresolved. CDR1 and CDR2 (germline): MGHRA, YSYEKL. CDR3 size: 13 residues. The CDR3 spells CASSQDRNYEQYF. CDR3 in DNA: TGTGCCAGCAGCCAAGATCGTAACTACGAGCAGTACTTC.

The rearrangement links TRBV6-2 or TRBV6-3 to TRBJ2-1; 11 bases match TRBD2. This CDR3 spans 16 amino acids. Germline assignment: CDR1 MNHEY and CDR2 SVGEGT. V was clipped by 0 bases and J by 6 bases; unmatched bases: 4. CDR3 protein: CASSYSGLAGGNEQFF. The CDR3 nucleotides are TGTGCCAGCAGTTACTCGGGGCTAGCGGGGGGCAATGAGCAGTTCTTC.

The chain uses TRBV21-1 and TRBJ2-1; TRBD1 is the table's D call and was not checked against the DNA. TRBV21-1 is an annotated pseudogene. CDR3 length: 13 amino acids. CDR3 in amino acids: CASSRTGFHEQFF. The CDR3 DNA sequence: TGTGCCAGCAGCAGGACAGGGTTCCATGAGCAGTTCTTC.

The J gene is TRBJ1-5, the V gene TRBV12-3 or TRBV12-4, with D unresolved. V was clipped by 2 bases and J by 8 bases, with 13 bases between them. This CDR3 has 14 residues. The chain's CDR3 is CASSLLGVEEPQHF. CDR3 nucleotides: TGTGCCAGCAGTTTATTGGGAGTTGAGGAGCCCCAGCATTTT.

This clonotype has just a few counts. V gene TRBV6-4 combines with J gene TRBJ2-3; TRBD2 matches 7 bases. Germline-derived CDR1 and CDR2 are MRHNA and SNTAGT. The CDR3 is 14 amino acids. V was pared by 3 bases and J by 4 bases, with 4 bases of the junction left unmatched. CDR3 residues: CASSEGLAADTQYF. The CDR3 region has the DNA TGTGCCAGCAGTGAAGGGCTAGCGGCAGATACGCAGTATTTT.

The sample holds a few counts of this clonotype. The CDR3 loop is CASSEAAYGTTYEQYF. The CDR3 DNA reads as TGTGCCAGCAGTGAAGCGGCCTACGGCACAACTTACGAGCAGTACTTC. The chain employs TRBV6-1 and TRBJ2-7; D is unclear. Germline CDR1 is MNHNS and CDR2 is SASEGT. This CDR3 is built from 16 residues. V lost 0 bases and J lost 4, with 16 bases in between.